Each of the 15 T cell receptor beta chains below was sequenced from the same sample in a study of T cell responses to AZD1222 COVID-19 vaccine listed by TCRdb under 2021. Receptors were amplified or captured by the immunoSEQ multiplex PCR assay. Entries here come from immuneACCESS through TCRdb and include only in-frame sequences with V and J called. Some clones fail to appear in such tables; in the studies checked, an unresolved V gene covers under half of the shortfall, and the cause of the remainder is unknown. This sample is represented by approximately 190,000 clones; 80% to 95% of them were singletons. Less than 1.5% of the sample rests with the top ten. Sample time point, as interpreted from the label and publication: baseline before first vaccination. The input for sequencing was peripheral blood, taken on day 0 of AZD1222 vaccination. These receptors all stem from an adult in good health.

The chain carries TRBV5-5 and TRBJ2-7, with no clear D. Trimming took off 4 bases at V and 3 bases at J, with 17 bases between the two ends. The CDR3 covers 15 residues. In germline, CDR1 is SGHKS, CDR2 YYEKEE (reference sequence). The CDR3 protein is CASSLVPERFYEQYF. CDR3 sequence (DNA): TGTGCCAGCAGCCTGGTCCCAGAGAGATTCTACGAGCAGTACTTC.

The genes are TRBV5-6 and TRBJ1-3; no clear D gene. V was pared by 0 bases and J by 0 bases, with 16 bases between. Looked up from germline, CDR1 is SGHDT and CDR2 is YYEEEE. The CDR3 length is 18 residues. The chain's CDR3 is CASSLGAPQSFSGNTIYF. CDR3 nucleotides: TGTGCCAGCAGCTTGGGGGCCCCTCAGAGCTTCTCTGGAAACACCATATATTTT.

The chain carries TRBV4-1 and TRBJ1-3; D is possibly TRBD1 (5 bases). Germline CDR1 MGHRA, CDR2 YSYEKL. The CDR3 consists of 15 residues. Trimming shortened V by 6 bases and J by 4 bases, and 16 bases separated the two germline ends. The CDR3 here is CASSQLPGTGNTIYF. For the CDR3, the DNA is TGCGCCAGCAGTCAACTTCCAGGGACCGGAAACACCATATATTTT.

This CDR3 is CASSLGSGGKGNQPQHF. The CDR3 nucleotides are TGTGCCAGCAGCTTAGGTAGTGGCGGTAAAGGCAATCAGCCCCAGCATTTT. The chain links TRBV7-6 to TRBJ1-5; D gene unclear. There are 17 residues in the CDR3. The germline V gene has CDR1 SGHVS and CDR2 FNYEAQ. V was clipped by 1 base and J by 2 bases, with 15 bases between them.

The chain combines TRBV7-7 with TRBJ2-5, with 9 nucleotides matching TRBD2. Trimming cost V 5 bases and J 2 bases; bases outside gene matches: 9. The CDR3 loop spans 16 amino acids. In germline, CDR1 is SSHAT, CDR2 FNYEAQ (reference sequence). The CDR3 bases are TGTGCCAGCAGCCTCGGGGCTAGCGGGGCACAAGAGACCCAGTACTTC. Protein: CASSLGASGAQETQYF.

V usage is TRBV6-4 and J usage is TRBJ1-2; no clear D. CDR1 is MRHNA and CDR2 is SNTAGT in the germline V gene. The CDR3 is 13 residues long. Trimming shortened V by 5 bases and J by 4 bases, and 11 bases separated the two germline ends. Written as DNA, the CDR3 is TGTGCCAGCAGTTCAGGTTCCCGCTATGGCTACACCTTC. This encodes CASSSGSRYGYTF.

The chain uses TRBV29-1 and TRBJ1-2, with no clear D. In germline, CDR1 is SQVTM, CDR2 ANQGSEA. This CDR3 is 13 amino acids long. Trimming cost V 1 base and J 2 bases, with 8 bases left between them. The CDR3 nucleotides read TGCAGCGTTGAAGTGCCAGAGAACTATGGCTACACCTTC. Translating it yields CSVEVPENYGYTF. The complete variable domain, with remaining parts taken from reference TRBV29-1 and TRBJ1-2, reads SAVISQKPSRDICQRGTSLTIQCQVDSQVTMMFWYRQQPGQSLTLIATANQGSEATYESGFVIDKFPISRPNLTFSTLTVSNMSPEDSSIYLCSVEVPENYGYTFGSGTRLTVV.

As DNA, the CDR3 is TGTGCCAGCAGCTTCGACAGGGGTGTTGAAAAACTGTTTTTT. Protein sequence: CASSFDRGVEKLFF. The chain carries TRBV7-2 and TRBJ1-4; TRBD1 matches 8 bases. CDR1 and CDR2 from the germline V gene are SGHTA and FQGNSA. The trim removed 3 bases at V and 7 bases at J, leaving 4 bases unmatched. This CDR3 is built from 14 residues.

This chain uses TRBV6-5 with TRBJ1-4, with D perhaps TRBD1 (6 bases). V lost 2 bases, J lost 5 bases, and 12 bases lay in between. Germline-derived CDR1 and CDR2 are MNHEY and SVGAGI. The length of the CDR3 is 15 residues. For the CDR3, the DNA is TGTGCCAGCAGTTACGACCCGGACAGCAATGAAAAACTGTTTTTT. It encodes CASSYDPDSNEKLFF.

This chain joins TRBV14 and TRBJ2-7; D possibly corresponds to TRBD1 (6 bases). Germline V gene lookup returns CDR1 SGHDN and CDR2 FVKESK. CDR3 size: 16 residues. V gave up 2 bases and J gave up 6 bases, with 20 bases separating them. CDR3 nucleotide sequence: TGTGCCAGCAGCCAATCCGCGTACAGGGTAAATTCCGAGCAGTACTTC. This encodes CASSQSAYRVNSEQYF.

This clone appeared once. The chain joins TRBV3-1 (or the pseudogene TRBV3-2) to TRBJ2-7, with 8 nucleotides matching TRBD1. The ends lost 4 bases at V and 0 bases at J; junction bases unmatched: 5. This CDR3 is 15 amino acids long. Germline CDR1 LGHDT, CDR2 YNNKEL (reference sequence). CDR3 loop: CASSPGQGISYEQYF. The CDR3 region has the DNA TGTGCCAGCAGCCCCGGACAGGGAATCTCCTACGAGCAGTACTTC.

This chain links TRBV5-6 with TRBJ2-2; the D gene is possibly TRBD1 (6 bases). The V end lost 4 bases, the J end lost 2 bases, and 15 bases lay between the germline ends. Looked up from germline, CDR1 is SGHDT and CDR2 is YYEEEE. This CDR3 is built from 16 residues. This CDR3 is CASSLGQWSNTGELFF. The CDR3 coding sequence is TGTGCCAGCAGCCTCGGACAGTGGAGTAACACCGGGGAGCTGTTTTTT.

The CDR3 DNA reads as TGTGCCAGCAGTTTAGGACAGGGGGCTGGTAATGAGCAGTTCTTC. Its protein product is CASSLGQGAGNEQFF. The J gene is TRBJ2-1, the V gene TRBV27, with 11 bases fitting TRBD1. Looked up from germline, CDR1 is MNHEY and CDR2 is SMNVEV (reference sequence). The J segment lost 7 bases and the V segment lost 2 bases, leaving 4 bases of the junction unmatched. This CDR3 has 15 residues.

This chain connects TRBV6-5 to TRBJ1-2, with 8 bases that match TRBD1. The ends lost 8 bases at V and 1 base at J; junction bases unmatched: 9. CDR3 length equals 15 residues. Germline loops: CDR1 MNHEY, CDR2 SVGAGI. CDR3: CASLDRVEINYGYTF. For the CDR3, the DNA is TGTGCCAGCCTGGACAGGGTGGAAATTAACTATGGCTACACCTTC.

The chain links TRBV5-1 to TRBJ2-5; tentative D call: TRBD2 (5 bases). Germline CDR1 reads SGHRS; CDR2 reads YFSETQ. V was trimmed by 1 base and J by 5 bases, leaving 12 bases between them. The length of the CDR3 is 14 residues. The CDR3: CASSLSGNGETQYF. The DNA of the CDR3 is TGCGCCAGCAGCTTGTCGGGGAACGGGGAGACCCAGTACTTC.